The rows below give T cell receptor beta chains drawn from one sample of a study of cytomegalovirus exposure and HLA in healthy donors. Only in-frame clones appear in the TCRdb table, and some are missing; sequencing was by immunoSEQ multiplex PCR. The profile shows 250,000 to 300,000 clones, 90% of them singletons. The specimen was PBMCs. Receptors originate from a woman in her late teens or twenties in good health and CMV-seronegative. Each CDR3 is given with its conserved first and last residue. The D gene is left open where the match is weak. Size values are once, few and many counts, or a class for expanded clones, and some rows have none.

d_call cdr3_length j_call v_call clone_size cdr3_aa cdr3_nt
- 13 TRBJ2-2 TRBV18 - CASSPTDTGELFF TGTGCCAGCTCGCCAACAGACACCGGGGAGCTGTTTTTT
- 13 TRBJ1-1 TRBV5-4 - CASSQTGNTEAFF TGTGCCAGCAGCCAGACGGGGAACACTGAAGCTTTCTTT
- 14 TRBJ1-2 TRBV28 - CASSFTQANYGYTF TGTGCCAGCAGTTTCACCCAGGCGAACTATGGCTACACCTTC
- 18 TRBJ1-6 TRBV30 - CAWSVGFSGPTGNSPLHF TGTGCCTGGAGTGTAGGTTTTTCAGGGCCGACTGGTAATTCACCCCTCCACTTT
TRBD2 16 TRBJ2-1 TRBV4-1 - CASSQDALAGLYEQFF TGCGCCAGCAGCCAAGATGCGCTAGCGGGGTTGTATGAGCAGTTCTTC
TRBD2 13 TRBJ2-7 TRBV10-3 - CAIRTSDSYEQYF TGTGCCATCAGGACTAGCGACTCCTACGAGCAGTACTTC
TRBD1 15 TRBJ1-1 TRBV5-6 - CASSLRGLLNTEAFF TGTGCCAGCAGCTTGAGGGGGCTTTTGAACACTGAAGCTTTCTTT
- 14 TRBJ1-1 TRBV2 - CASSELRSVAEAFF TGTGCCAGCAGTGAGTTGAGGTCCGTCGCTGAAGCTTTCTTT
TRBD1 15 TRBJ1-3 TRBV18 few CASSFGQASGNTIYF TGTGCCAGCTCATTCGGACAGGCTTCTGGAAACACCATATATTTT
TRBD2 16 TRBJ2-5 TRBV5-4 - CASSSQAGGLRETQYF TGTGCCAGCAGCTCTCAAGCGGGAGGGCTGAGAGAGACCCAGTACTTC
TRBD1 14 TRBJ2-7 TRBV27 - CASSYGTVTYEQYF TGTGCCAGCAGTTACGGGACAGTGACCTACGAGCAGTACTTC
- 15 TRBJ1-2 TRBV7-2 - CASSLWGGLNYGYTF TGTGCCAGCAGCTTATGGGGAGGCCTTAACTATGGCTACACCTTC
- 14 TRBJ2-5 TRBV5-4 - CASSLVADQETQYF TGTGCCAGCAGCTTGGTGGCAGACCAAGAGACCCAGTACTTC
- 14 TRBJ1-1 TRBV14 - CASSQDRGNTEAFF TGTGCCAGCAGCCAAGACAGGGGGAACACTGAAGCTTTCTTT
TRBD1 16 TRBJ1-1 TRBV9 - CASIPPGQGVSTEAFF TGTGCCAGCATCCCACCGGGACAGGGGGTTTCCACTGAAGCTTTCTTT
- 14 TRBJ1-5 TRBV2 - CASSEAQGNQPQHF TGTGCCAGCAGTGAAGCTCAGGGAAATCAGCCCCAGCATTTT
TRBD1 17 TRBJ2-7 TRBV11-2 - CASSLGQSPGGTYEQYF TGTGCCAGCAGCTTAGGCCAGAGCCCAGGGGGCACCTACGAGCAGTACTTC
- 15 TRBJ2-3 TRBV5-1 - CASSPQPGSPDTQYF TGCGCCAGCAGCCCCCAGCCCGGGTCCCCAGATACGCAGTATTTT
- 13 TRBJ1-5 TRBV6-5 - CASRRILGQPQHF TGTGCCAGCAGGAGAATACTTGGTCAGCCCCAGCATTTT
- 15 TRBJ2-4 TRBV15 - CATESGEIAKNIQYF TGTGCCACCGAATCCGGAGAAATAGCCAAAAACATTCAGTACTTC
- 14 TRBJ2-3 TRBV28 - CASSLILSPDTQYF TGTGCCAGCAGTTTGATCCTATCGCCGGATACGCAGTATTTT
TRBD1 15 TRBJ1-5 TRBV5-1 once CARERRQGACQPQHF TGCGCCAGGGAGAGACGACAGGGGGCTTGTCAGCCCCAGCATTTT
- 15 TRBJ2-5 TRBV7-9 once CASSPQDQGSGTQYF TGTGCCAGCAGCCCCCAGGACCAGGGGAGCGGGACCCAGTACTTC
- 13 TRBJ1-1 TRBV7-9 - CASSPRQTNEAFF TGTGCCAGCAGCCCCCGACAGACCAATGAAGCTTTCTTT
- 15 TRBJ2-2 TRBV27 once CASSLGRQNTGELFF TGTGCCAGCAGTTTAGGGAGGCAGAACACCGGGGAGCTGTTTTTT
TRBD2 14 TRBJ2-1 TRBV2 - CALSTTSGYNEQFF TGTGCCCTCTCGACGACTAGCGGGTACAATGAGCAGTTCTTC
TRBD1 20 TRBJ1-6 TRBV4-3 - CASSQDQGTGGAAGNSPLHF TGCGCCAGCAGCCAAGATCAAGGGACAGGGGGCGCGGCTGGTAATTCACCCCTCCACTTT
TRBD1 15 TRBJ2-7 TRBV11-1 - CASSSQRQGVDEQYF TGTGCCAGCAGCTCCCAGAGACAGGGGGTGGACGAGCAGTACTTC
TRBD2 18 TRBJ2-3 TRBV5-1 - CASRPGERTSVLGDTQYF TGCGCCAGCAGGCCAGGGGAAAGGACTAGCGTCCTCGGGGATACGCAGTATTTT
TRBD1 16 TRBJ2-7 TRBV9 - CASSVGVGTGSYEQYF TGTGCCAGCAGCGTAGGGGTTGGGACAGGCTCCTACGAGCAGTACTTC
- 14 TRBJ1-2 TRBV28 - CASSPGGLNYGYTF TGTGCCAGCAGTCCGGGGGGGCTTAACTATGGCTACACCTTC
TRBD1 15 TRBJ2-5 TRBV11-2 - CASSLVRDRVETQYF TGTGCCAGCAGCTTAGTTCGGGACAGGGTGGAGACCCAGTACTTC
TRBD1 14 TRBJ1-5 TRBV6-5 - CASSLGQGNQPQHF TGTGCCAGCAGTCTCGGACAGGGGAATCAGCCCCAGCATTTT
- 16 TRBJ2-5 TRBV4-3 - CASSQASGDYQETQYF TGCGCCAGCAGCCAAGCCTCCGGGGACTACCAAGAGACCCAGTACTTC
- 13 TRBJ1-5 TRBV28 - CASTTAGGQPQHF TGTGCCAGCACAACGGCCGGGGGTCAGCCCCAGCATTTT
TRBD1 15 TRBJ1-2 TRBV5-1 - CASSLADRANYGYTF TGCGCCAGCAGCTTGGCCGACAGGGCTAACTATGGCTACACCTTC
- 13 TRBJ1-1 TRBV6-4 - CASSGNSDTEAFF TGTGCCAGCAGCGGGAATAGTGACACTGAAGCTTTCTTT
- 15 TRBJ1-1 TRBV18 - CASSPTRDSYTEAFF TGTGCCAGCTCACCAACGAGAGACAGTTACACTGAAGCTTTCTTT
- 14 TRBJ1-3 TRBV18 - CASSPTTGRNTIYF TGTGCCAGCTCACCTACGACAGGTCGAAACACCATATATTTT
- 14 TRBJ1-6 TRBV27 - CASSLLGANSPLHF TGTGCCAGCAGTTTATTGGGGGCCAATTCACCCCTCCACTTT
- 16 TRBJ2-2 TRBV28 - CASSTPWTEDTGELFF TGTGCCAGCAGTACCCCCTGGACAGAAGACACCGGGGAGCTGTTTTTT
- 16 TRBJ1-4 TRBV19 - CASSILGAATNEKLFF TGTGCCAGTAGTATCCTAGGGGCCGCAACTAATGAAAAACTGTTTTTT
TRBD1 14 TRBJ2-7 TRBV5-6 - CASSLGQGYYEQYF TGTGCCAGCAGCTTGGGACAGGGATACTACGAGCAGTACTTC
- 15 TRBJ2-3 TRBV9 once CASSSRGGYTDTQYF TGTGCCAGCAGTTCTAGGGGGGGCTACACAGATACGCAGTATTTT
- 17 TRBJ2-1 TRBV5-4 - CASSLKGGDPPGHEQFF TGTGCCAGCAGCTTGAAGGGGGGGGACCCTCCAGGGCATGAGCAGTTCTTC
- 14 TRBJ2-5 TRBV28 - CASTDGLARETQYF TGTGCCAGCACCGACGGGCTAGCGAGAGAGACCCAGTACTTC
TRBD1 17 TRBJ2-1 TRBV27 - CASRLKPGTGSYNEQFF TGTGCCAGCAGACTAAAACCCGGGACAGGGTCCTACAATGAGCAGTTCTTC
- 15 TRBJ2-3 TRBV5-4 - CASSAAGPVTDTQYF TGTGCCAGCAGCGCCGCGGGGCCGGTCACAGATACGCAGTATTTT
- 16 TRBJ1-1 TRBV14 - CASSQDQGQGNTEAFF TGTGCCAGCAGCCAAGATCAAGGGCAGGGGAACACTGAAGCTTTCTTT